A single sample gave rise to the 17 T cell receptor beta chains below, sequenced in a study of patients and donors after allogeneic stem cell transplantation. Via MiXCR, TCRdb re-called the RT-PCR reads, giving one row per CDR3 protein. The data show approximately 200,000 distinct CDR3 sequences, less than 15% seen once. The sample was blood, either unsorted or a sorted T cell fraction (not recorded which). The receptors here all came from a human donor who was either an allogeneic HSCT recipient or a stem cell or donor lymphocyte infusion donor (not recorded which). It is not recorded whose cells these are; they may come from a transplant donor.

This chain joins TRBV19 and TRBJ2-2; D uncertain. CDR3 length: 11 residues. V shed 5 bases and J shed 10 bases, with 8 bases lying between them. CDR1 LNHDA and CDR2 SQIVND come from the germline V gene (reference sequence). CDR3 amino acids: CASSRGVELFF. The CDR3 coding sequence is TGTGCCAGTAGTCGAGGTGTGGAGCTGTTTTTT.

This clonotype was picked up many times. The chain recombines TRBV20-1 with TRBJ1-1; 9 bases fit TRBD1. J lost 0 bases, V lost 4 bases, and 6 bases had no gene match. The CDR3 extends over 15 amino acids. Germline values: CDR1 DFQATT, CDR2 SNEGSKA (reference sequence). CDR3 loop: CSAKRGTGMNTEAFF. DNA of the CDR3: TGCAGTGCTAAACGTGGGACAGGGATGAACACTGAAGCTTTCTTT.

This sequence joins TRBV4-1 and TRBJ1-4, with 7 bases matching TRBD1. Germline V gene lookup returns CDR1 MGHRA and CDR2 YSYEKL. The CDR3 loop spans 15 amino acids. With V trimmed by 0 bases and J by 11 bases, 9 bases remained unmatched. CDR3 residues: CASSQEDKGGWKLFF. DNA for the CDR3: TGCGCCAGCAGCCAAGAGGATAAAGGGGGCTGGAAACTGTTTTTT.

A few counts support this clonotype. This sequence joins TRBV20-1 and TRBJ2-5, with 7 positions matching TRBD2. The CDR3 extends over 14 amino acids. Germline CDR1 is DFQATT and CDR2 is SNEGSKA (reference sequence). The junction had 9 bases not matched to a gene; V was cut back by 2 bases and J by 6 bases. As DNA, the CDR3 is TGCAGTGCTAGACTCGGGACTACGGGAAAGACCCAGTACTTC. Translating it yields CSARLGTTGKTQYF.

The V gene is TRBV24-1, the J gene TRBJ2-5; the match to TRBD1 covers 9 bases. V trimming: 3 bases; J trimming: 5 bases; junction bases outside the gene matches: 6. The length of the CDR3 is 15 residues. Germline CDR1 and CDR2: KGHDR and SFDVKD. The DNA of the CDR3 is TGTGCCACCAGTGATCCTACAGGGGGCTCGGAGACCCAGTACTTC. Protein product: CATSDPTGGSETQYF.

The chain has TRBV11-3 and TRBJ2-2; D is unresolved. This CDR3 region has 14 residues. V lost 2 bases and J 4 bases, leaving 8 bases between the germline ends. Germline V lookup: CDR1 SGHNT, CDR2 YENEEA. This CDR3 reads CASSLNQITGELFF. DNA of the CDR3: TGTGCCAGCAGCTTAAACCAGATCACCGGGGAGCTGTTTTTT.

This clonotype was detected a few times. The chain is built from TRBV24-1 and TRBJ2-5; D is undetermined. The CDR3 covers 15 residues. From germline, CDR1 is KGHDR and CDR2 SFDVKD. Trimming stripped 0 bases from V and 5 bases from J, with 12 bases between. In DNA, the CDR3 is TGTGCCACCAGTGATTTGCCGGCAGTTAGGGAGACCCAGTACTTC. It yields the protein CATSDLPAVRETQYF.

This clonotype occurred a few times. The J gene is TRBJ2-7, the V gene TRBV4-2; the D gene is possibly TRBD2 (5 bases). V shed 1 base and J shed 1 base, with 11 bases lying between them. The CDR3 runs 15 residues. Germline assignment: CDR1 LGHNA and CDR2 YNFKEQ. This CDR3 reads CASSQGRGSSYEQYF. CDR3 coding DNA: TGTGCCAGCAGCCAAGGACGTGGGAGTTCCTACGAGCAGTACTTC.

The sample holds many counts of this clonotype. The chain joins TRBV5-1 to TRBJ1-1; 9 positions match TRBD1. J was trimmed by 0 bases and V by 0 bases; bases with no gene match: 9. Germline V gene data show CDR1 as SGHRS and CDR2 as YFSETQ. This CDR3 contains 18 residues. The CDR3 coding sequence is TGCGCCAGCAGCTTGGAGGGACAGGGTACGACATTGAACACTGAAGCTTTCTTT. It translates to CASSLEGQGTTLNTEAFF.

The rearrangement uses TRBV15 and TRBJ1-1; D is uncertain. The CDR3 totals 13 residues. From germline, CDR1 is LNHNV and CDR2 YYDKDF (reference sequence). V was shortened by 8 bases and J by 0 bases, with 10 bases between the two germline ends. The CDR3 region has the DNA TGTGCCACCTCGGCCGAAATGAACACTGAAGCTTTCTTT. Its protein product is CATSAEMNTEAFF.

This clonotype was observed many times. This chain joins TRBV5-6 and TRBJ2-1; TRBD1 agrees at 9 bases. This CDR3 region has 15 residues. Germline V gives CDR1 SGHDT, CDR2 YYEEEE. V lost 2 bases and J lost 6; bases outside the gene matches: 6. CDR3 DNA sequence: TGTGCCAGCAGCTTAAGGACAGGGGTCATCAATGAGCAGTTCTTC. Amino acids: CASSLRTGVINEQFF.

The chain links TRBV6-1 to TRBJ1-4, with D perhaps matching TRBD1 (5 bases). Trimming pared 4 bases from V and 6 bases from J, leaving 12 bases between. This CDR3 contains 14 residues. Germline CDR1 and CDR2: MNHNS and SASEGT. DNA for the CDR3: TGTGCCAGCAGTGGCCAGGGTTGGGATGAAAAACTGTTTTTT. Translation gives CASSGQGWDEKLFF.

The rearrangement joins TRBV20-1 to TRBJ2-3; either TRBD1 or TRBD2 may supply D (6 bases each). The CDR3 has 17 residues. Germline V gene lookup returns CDR1 DFQATT and CDR2 SNEGSKA (reference sequence). Trimming took off 4 bases at V and 1 base at J, with 21 bases between the two ends. CDR3 sequence reads: CSATPGGTGAGTDTQYF. Written as DNA, the CDR3 is TGCAGTGCTACCCCTGGCGGTACGGGGGCCGGCACAGATACGCAGTATTTT.

This clonotype came up a few times. The chain employs TRBV3-1 and TRBJ2-7; D uncertain. V lost 5 bases to trimming and J lost 6 bases, with 8 bases between them. The CDR3 totals 11 residues. CDR1 and CDR2 from the germline V gene are LGHDT and YNNKEL (reference sequence). CDR3: CASSGYGEQYF. CDR3 nucleotide sequence: TGTGCCAGCAGCGGGTACGGCGAGCAGTACTTC.

This chain joins TRBV20-1 and TRBJ2-1; no firm D call. This CDR3 contains 15 residues. Trimming pared 1 base from V and 4 bases from J, leaving 14 bases between. CDR1 is DFQATT and CDR2 is SNEGSKA in the germline V gene (reference sequence). The CDR3 is CSARVPMAGYNEQFF. The CDR3 coding sequence is TGCAGTGCTAGAGTTCCCATGGCCGGATACAATGAGCAGTTCTTC.

Sample share makes this clonotype medium-sized. Here the CDR3 DNA reads TGCGCCAGCAGCCAAGCTCAGTTGGACTATGGCTACACCTTC. This translates into CASSQAQLDYGYTF. V is TRBV4-1 and J is TRBJ1-2; D is undetermined. V gave up 1 base and J gave up 3 bases, with 9 bases separating them. The CDR3 totals 14 residues. CDR1 is MGHRA and CDR2 is YSYEKL in the germline V gene.

This clonotype was observed at least ten times. The chain combines TRBV20-1 with TRBJ2-7; TRBD2 agrees at 8 bases. CDR3 length equals 15 residues. Trimming at V came to 0 bases and at J to 3 bases, leaving 7 bases not matched to a gene. The germline CDR1 and CDR2 sequences are DFQATT and SNEGSKA (reference sequence). CDR3 amino acids: CSARELVAGSYEQYF. The CDR3 coding sequence is TGCAGTGCTAGAGAATTGGTAGCGGGAAGCTACGAGCAGTACTTC.